The present T cell receptor (beta chain) was sequenced within a study of blood T cells in healthy people across ages. Next came a second PCR, run for 7 to 11 cycles, which used a sample-barcoded 5' primer along with a J-beta primer mix. TCRdb re-derived calls from the 5' RACE reads in MiXCR, one entry per CDR3 protein. The sample contains hundreds of thousands of distinct CDR3 sequences, around 28% of which appear only once. This CDR3 comprises 13 residues. Germline V gene data show CDR1 as SGHTA and CDR2 as FQGNSA. This TCR derives from a woman of 80 years or more in good health. Sequences were obtained from blood. V and J are TRBV7-2 and TRBJ2-4; a weak D match, TRBD2 (6 bases). The J call may be wrong; the DNA end is better matched by TRBJ2-7. DNA for the CDR3: TGTGCCAGCAGCCCCGGGGGACGGGGCGAGCAGTACTTC. This translates into CASSPGGRGEQYF.